These 7 T cell receptor beta chains share one sample of origin, sequenced in a study of radiotherapy plus CTLA-4 blockade in lung cancer. TCRdb's table, derived via immunoSEQ multiplex PCR, lists solely in-frame clones and lacks some. The data contain roughly 66,000 clones, under 85% of them seen just once; the ten biggest clones take up roughly 3.9%. The sample consisted of peripheral blood, taken from a patient treated with radiotherapy plus ipilimumab. These receptors were obtained from a human donor with non-small cell lung cancer who had a partial response to radiotherapy plus ipilimumab.

The rearrangement links TRBV9 to TRBJ2-3; 9 bases are shared with TRBD2. The germline V gene encodes CDR1 SGDLS and CDR2 YYNGEE. After removal of 1 base from V and 4 bases from J, the junction contained 22 bases not matched to a gene. The CDR3 loop spans 21 amino acids. The CDR3 loop is CASSVSLPGSGRYAGADTQYF. The CDR3 DNA follows: TGTGCCAGCAGCGTAAGCTTACCGGGAAGCGGGAGGTACGCAGGGGCAGATACGCAGTATTTT.

This clone has just one count. The chain joins TRBV19 to TRBJ1-1; 7 nucleotides match TRBD1. This CDR3 has 15 residues. Germline V lookup: CDR1 LNHDA, CDR2 SQIVND (reference sequence). J was trimmed by 6 bases and V by 5 bases; bases with no gene match: 12. The chain's CDR3 is CASSPGTASRAEAFF. In DNA form, the CDR3 reads TGTGCCAGTAGTCCCGGGACAGCCTCACGCGCTGAAGCTTTCTTT.

The V gene is TRBV28, the J gene TRBJ2-3; D is possibly TRBD2 (5 bases). The germline V gene encodes CDR1 MDHEN and CDR2 SYDVKM. The CDR3 is 14 amino acids. V lost 6 bases to trimming and J lost 6 bases, with 16 bases between them. The CDR3 DNA sequence: TGTGCCAGCAGCCTAGCAGGTATTGGGGATACGCAGTATTTT. Translation: CASSLAGIGDTQYF.

The chain is built from TRBV28 and TRBJ2-1; 8 bases match TRBD1. V shed 4 bases, J shed 7 bases, and the junction held 6 bases outside the gene matches. The V gene's germline CDR1 is MDHEN and CDR2 SYDVKM. This CDR3 has 14 amino acids. The CDR3 protein is CASSSRQGRNEQFF. Here the CDR3 DNA reads TGTGCCAGCAGTTCTAGACAGGGGAGAAATGAGCAGTTCTTC. The whole variable domain, filled in from reference TRBV28 and TRBJ2-1, reads DVKVTQSSRYLVKRTGEKVFLECVQDMDHENMFWYRQDPGLGLRLIYFSYDVKMKEKGDIPEGYSVSREKKERFSLILESASTNQTSMYLCASSSRQGRNEQFFGPGTRLTVL.

The chain couples TRBV5-6 to TRBJ2-7; D not resolved. The germline V gene encodes CDR1 SGHDT and CDR2 YYEEEE. The germline V and J ends were trimmed by 1 base and 1 base, with 9 bases remaining between them. This CDR3 has 14 amino acids. CDR3 sequence: CASSLTLSSYEQYF. The CDR3 region has the DNA TGTGCCAGCAGCTTGACGTTGAGTTCCTACGAGCAGTACTTC. Using reference TRBV5-6 and TRBJ2-7 for the parts outside the CDR3, the full variable domain is DAGVTQSPTHLIKTRGQQVTLRCSPKSGHDTVSWYQQALGQGPQFIFQYYEEEERQRGNFPDRFSGHQFPNYSSELNVNALLLGDSALYLCASSLTLSSYEQYFGPGTRLTVT.

This clone was detected once. The rearrangement uses TRBV18 and TRBJ2-2; 7 bases map to TRBD1. The V and J ends lost 3 bases and 5 bases, in that order; junction bases with no gene match: 6. This CDR3 region has 15 residues. Germline loops: CDR1 KGHSH, CDR2 LQKENI. CDR3 bases: TGTGCCAGCTCACCGAAGCCGGGACAGACCGGGGAGCTGTTTTTT. It yields the protein CASSPKPGQTGELFF.

The V and J genes are TRBV2 and TRBJ2-1; a possible D gene is TRBD2 (6 bases). This CDR3 comprises 15 residues. Germline values: CDR1 SNHLY, CDR2 FYNNEI. V gave up 2 bases and J gave up 0 bases, with 8 bases separating them. This CDR3 reads CASSESGFSYNEQFF. In DNA, the CDR3 is TGTGCCAGCAGTGAAAGCGGGTTCTCCTACAATGAGCAGTTCTTC.